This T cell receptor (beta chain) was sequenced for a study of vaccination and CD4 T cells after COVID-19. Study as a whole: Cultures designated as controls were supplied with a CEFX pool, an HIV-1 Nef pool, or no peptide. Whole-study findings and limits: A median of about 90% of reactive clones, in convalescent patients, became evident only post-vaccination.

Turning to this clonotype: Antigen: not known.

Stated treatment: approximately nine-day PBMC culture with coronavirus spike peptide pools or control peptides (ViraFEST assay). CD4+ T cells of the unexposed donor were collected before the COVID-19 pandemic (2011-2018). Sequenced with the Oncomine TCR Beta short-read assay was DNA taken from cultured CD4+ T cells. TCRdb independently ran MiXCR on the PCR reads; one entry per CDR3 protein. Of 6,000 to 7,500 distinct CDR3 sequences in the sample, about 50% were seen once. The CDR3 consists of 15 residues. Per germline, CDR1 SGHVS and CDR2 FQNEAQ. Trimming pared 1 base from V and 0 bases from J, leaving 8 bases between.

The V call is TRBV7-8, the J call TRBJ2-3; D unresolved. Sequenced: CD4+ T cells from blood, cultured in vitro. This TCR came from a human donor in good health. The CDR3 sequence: CASSLVGASTDTQYF. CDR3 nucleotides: TGTGCCAGCAGCTTAGTAGGCGCTAGCACAGATACGCAGTATTTT.